Below, 24 T cell receptor beta chains from the same sample are listed, as sequenced in a study of prognosis after radiotherapy for stage I lung cancer (dated by TCRdb to the early 2020s). The sequencing machine was an Illumina HiSeq 3000. Two rounds of multiplex PCR were used to amplify the TCR beta CDR3 region from genomic DNA. In the first round of PCR, primers specific to each TRBV and TRBJ gene were used, and the primer sequences are filed in Chinese patent CN105087789A. Using fastp at Q25 and MiXCR, TCRdb reprocessed the public reads and kept productive beta chains. When rows share a CDR3 protein, they turn into one entry using the most common DNA and genes. The sample table holds fewer than 40,000 distinct CDR3 sequences, of which less than 40% were seen once. The leading ten clones occupy 16% of the sample. This material consisted of PBMCs, taken before or after stereotactic body radiation therapy (not recorded which). The receptors here all came from a donor over 45 with non-small cell lung cancer.

This clonotype was picked up many times. The chain carries TRBV6-1 and TRBJ2-7; no reliable D call. CDR3 length equals 14 residues. The germline gives CDR1 MNHNS, CDR2 SASEGT. Deletions cut 5 bases from V and 1 base from J, with 12 bases between. The CDR3 reads CASSPRTESYEQYF. The CDR3 region has the DNA TGTGCCAGCAGTCCGAGGACGGAATCCTACGAGCAGTACTTC.

In its sample, this clonotype was seen many times. The genes are TRBV6-5 and TRBJ2-7, with D possibly being TRBD1 (5 bases). Germline loops: CDR1 MNHEY, CDR2 SVGAGI. V lost 4 bases and J lost 5, with 18 bases in between. This CDR3 region has 15 residues. CDR3 in amino acids: CASSLSPGLWNEQYF. In DNA, the CDR3 is TGTGCCAGCAGTTTGAGTCCAGGGCTCTGGAACGAGCAGTACTTC.

As for this clonotype: A read error may be the cause here, since a much bigger clone is one base away. CDR3 nucleotides: TGTGCCAGCAGCCCCGGGGGGCGGGCCAATGAGCAGTTCTTC. Translated: CASSPGGRANEQFF. The chain employs TRBV11-3 and TRBJ2-1, with TRBD2 as a possible D gene (7 bases). The germline V gene encodes CDR1 SGHNT and CDR2 YENEEA. This CDR3 spans 14 amino acids. V lost 5 bases and J lost 6, with 14 bases in between.

The table lists this clonotype with many counts. The rearrangement uses TRBV19 and TRBJ2-1; a possible D gene is TRBD2 (6 bases). V was pared by 5 bases and J by 4 bases, with 21 bases between. The germline V gene encodes CDR1 LNHDA and CDR2 SQIVND (reference sequence). The CDR3 covers 17 residues. The CDR3: CASSVGPGLGPYNEQFF. The CDR3 DNA follows: TGTGCCAGTAGTGTAGGTCCGGGACTCGGACCTTACAATGAGCAGTTCTTC.

This clonotype has a count of ten or more. V is TRBV5-6 and J is TRBJ2-3; TRBD2 aligns across 13 bases. Looked up from germline, CDR1 is SGHDT and CDR2 is YYEEEE. The trim removed 0 bases at V and 0 bases at J, leaving 4 bases unmatched. The CDR3 has 18 amino acids. The CDR3 bases are TGTGCCAGCAGCTTGGAACTAGCGGGAGGGCCTAGCACAGATACGCAGTATTTT. Its protein product is CASSLELAGGPSTDTQYF.

The chain carries TRBV28 and TRBJ1-2, with TRBD1 as a possible D gene (5 bases). The CDR3 runs to 16 residues. Deletions cut 7 bases from V and 8 bases from J, with 26 bases between. Germline V lookup: CDR1 MDHEN, CDR2 SYDVKM. The CDR3 loop is CASNEVGASSYGGYTF. The CDR3 nucleotides read TGTGCCAGCAACGAAGTCGGGGCTTCCTCTTACGGGGGCTACACCTTC.

This clonotype was detected ten times or more. The gene calls are TRBV19 and TRBJ2-7; D may correspond to TRBD1 or TRBD2 (5 bases each). The CDR3 is made up of 13 amino acids. V was clipped by 3 bases and J by 1 base, with 7 bases between them. Germline V CDR1 and CDR2: LNHDA, SQIVND (reference sequence). Written as DNA, the CDR3 is TGTGCCAGTAGTATGGGGGAGTCCTACGAGCAGTACTTC. Protein product: CASSMGESYEQYF.

This clonotype was found many times. The rearrangement joins TRBV6-9 to TRBJ1-1, with 9 bases that match TRBD1. Germline-derived CDR1 and CDR2 are MNHGY and SVAAGI. The CDR3 runs 13 residues. The junction had 7 bases not matched to a gene; V was cut back by 3 bases and J by 11 bases. The CDR3 DNA sequence: TGTGCCAGCAGTTACATTCCAACAGGGGGCGCTTTCTTT. Protein sequence: CASSYIPTGGAFF.

This clonotype was recorded many times. One junction end disagrees with the germline gene, perhaps due to a read error. The genes are TRBV6-1 and TRBJ2-2; 9 nucleotides align to TRBD1. The germline gives CDR1 MNHNS, CDR2 SASEGT. This CDR3 contains 15 residues. The CDR3 here is CASSAGTGNTGELVF. For the CDR3, the DNA is TGTGCCAGCAGTGCCGGGACAGGGAACACCGGGGAGCTGGTTTTT.

This clonotype came up many times. CDR3 nucleotides: TGCAGCCTCACAACCGGGGGCACAGATACGCAGTATTTT. It translates to CSLTTGGTDTQYF. The chain recombines TRBV29-1 with TRBJ2-3; possible D gene TRBD2, 5 bases. The germline gives CDR1 SQVTM, CDR2 ANQGSEA. V dropped 8 bases and J dropped 1 base, with 13 bases sitting between them. There are 13 residues in the CDR3.

As to this clonotype: A read error is the likely source, as a far larger clone sits one nucleotide away. The chain is built from TRBV12-3 or TRBV12-4 and TRBJ1-6; TRBD1 aligns across 8 bases. This CDR3 comprises 14 residues. DNA for the CDR3: TGTGTCAGCAGCCTCAACAGGGGGATGACGCCCCTCCACTTT. Translation gives CVSSLNRGMTPLHF.

To note about this clonotype: This may come from a read error, since a much larger clone is one base off. This chain connects TRBV7-9 to TRBJ2-5, with D perhaps given as TRBD1 or TRBD2 (5 bases each). Germline CDR1 is SEHNR and CDR2 is FQNEAQ (reference sequence). This CDR3 contains 17 residues. The CDR3 here is CASSQPGGQGPQETKYF. CDR3 DNA: TGTGCCAGCAGCCAACCCGGAGGCCAGGGCCCCCAAGAGACCAAGTACTTC.

This clonotype was counted ten times or more. The CDR3 DNA reads TGTGCCAGCAGTGACAATGAGGGTGCAACTAATGAAAAACTGTTTTTT. This codes for CASSDNEGATNEKLFF. V is TRBV25-1 and J is TRBJ1-4; D ambiguous. The CDR3 length is 16 residues. Trimming cost V 3 bases and J 0 bases, with 11 bases left between them. Germline V lookup: CDR1 MGHDK, CDR2 SYGVNS.

This clonotype occurred many times. This sequence joins TRBV7-9 and TRBJ2-3; D unresolved. The CDR3 extends over 13 amino acids. The germline V gene encodes CDR1 SEHNR and CDR2 FQNEAQ (reference sequence). V lost 6 bases and J lost 4, with 11 bases in between. The DNA for the CDR3 is TGTGCCAGCAGTTCTGTCACTCCAGATACGCAGTATTTT. It translates to CASSSVTPDTQYF.

Judged by abundance, this clonotype is medium-sized (0.01 to 0.1%). J is TRBJ2-7 and V is TRBV6-1; D perhaps matches TRBD2 (7 bases). The germline V gene has CDR1 MNHNS and CDR2 SASEGT. This CDR3 contains 15 residues. The germline V and J ends were trimmed by 3 bases and 5 bases, with 17 bases remaining between them. CDR3 nucleotide sequence: TGTGCCAGCAGTGAGGGGGGGCATTGGGTCGACGAGCAGTACTTC. This translates into CASSEGGHWVDEQYF.

This rearrangement joins TRBV24-1 to TRBJ2-2; TRBD2 aligns across 10 bases. Germline assignment: CDR1 KGHDR and CDR2 SFDVKD. With V trimmed by 3 bases and J by 4 bases, 1 base remained unmatched. The CDR3 totals 15 residues. The CDR3 nucleotides read TGTGCCACCAGTGATGTAGCGGGAGGCACCGGGGAGCTGTTTTTT. Residues: CATSDVAGGTGELFF.

Ten or more counts support this clonotype. The genes are TRBV2 and TRBJ1-2, with TRBD1 as a possible D gene (5 bases). CDR3 length: 13 residues. Germline V lookup: CDR1 SNHLY, CDR2 FYNNEI. V lost 9 bases and J lost 3, with 14 bases in between. In nucleotides, the CDR3 is TGTGCCAGTTTGGGACTGCCTCACTATGGCTACACCTTC. Residues: CASLGLPHYGYTF.

This clonotype was counted many times. The rearrangement joins TRBV7-9 to TRBJ2-3; unclear D gene. This CDR3 is built from 14 residues. V gave up 2 bases and J gave up 6 bases, with 12 bases separating them. The germline V gene has CDR1 SEHNR and CDR2 FQNEAQ (reference sequence). The chain's CDR3 is CASSLTTRTDTQYF. In DNA form, the CDR3 reads TGTGCCAGCAGCTTAACAACCAGGACGGATACGCAGTATTTT. The full variable domain, completed using reference TRBV7-9 and TRBJ2-3, is DTGVSQNPRHKITKRGQNVTFRCDPISEHNRLYWYRQTLGQGPEFLTYFQNEAQLEKSRLLSDRFSAERPKGSFSTLEIQRTEQGDSAMYLCASSLTTRTDTQYFGPGTRLTVL.

The chain combines TRBV27 with TRBJ1-2, with 12 bases identical to TRBD1. The CDR3 extends over 15 amino acids. Per the germline V gene, CDR1 is MNHEY and CDR2 is SMNVEV (reference sequence). Losses at the gene ends were 2 bases for V and 8 bases for J; bases not matched to a gene: 6. CDR3 in DNA: TGTGCCAGCAGTTTAACCGGGACAGGGGGCCTGGGCTACACCTTC. It encodes CASSLTGTGGLGYTF.

This clonotype was seen at least ten times. This sequence joins TRBV6-5 and TRBJ1-2; TRBD1 agrees at 7 bases. The CDR3 runs to 14 residues. Germline-derived CDR1 and CDR2 are MNHEY and SVGAGI. With 2 bases clipped from V and 3 bases from J, the junction kept 3 bases outside the gene matches. CDR3 residues: CASSYEQGYYGYTF. In DNA, the CDR3 is TGTGCCAGCAGTTACGAACAGGGGTACTATGGCTACACCTTC.

In its sample, this clonotype was seen many times. The chain uses TRBV20-1 and TRBJ2-5; TRBD2 aligns across 14 bases. The germline V gene encodes CDR1 DFQATT and CDR2 SNEGSKA (reference sequence). The CDR3 totals 17 residues. J lost 4 bases, V lost 0 bases, and 7 bases had no gene match. The CDR3 DNA sequence: TGCAGTGCTAGAGACCTCGGACTAGCGGGGGGAGCAGAGACCCAGTACTTC. This translates into CSARDLGLAGGAETQYF.

In its sample, this clonotype was seen many times. The chain employs TRBV7-9 and TRBJ1-6, with a tentative D call TRBD1 (5 bases). Trimming took off 1 base at V and 7 bases at J, with 11 bases between the two ends. The CDR3 is 15 residues long. CDR1 and CDR2 (germline): SEHNR, FQNEAQ (reference sequence). CDR3 residues: CASSLDWDPNSPLHF. The CDR3 bases are TGTGCCAGCAGCTTAGATTGGGACCCAAATTCACCCCTCCACTTT.

This clonotype was seen ten or more times. This chain links TRBV19 with TRBJ1-5, with a tentative D call TRBD1 (5 bases). CDR3 size: 17 residues. Trimming took off 1 base at V and 3 bases at J, with 16 bases between the two ends. Germline CDR1 is LNHDA and CDR2 is SQIVND (reference sequence). The CDR3 region is CASSIGGRVKNNQPQHF. CDR3 DNA: TGTGCCAGTAGTATAGGGGGCAGGGTAAAAAACAATCAGCCCCAGCATTTT.

This clonotype was counted at least ten times. The genes are TRBV2 and TRBJ1-5; 10 nucleotides agree with TRBD1. Germline CDR1 reads SNHLY; CDR2 reads FYNNEI. The junction had 6 bases not matched to a gene; V was cut back by 4 bases and J by 3 bases. CDR3 length: 16 residues. In DNA, the CDR3 is TGTGCCAGCAGTGGACAGGGGGCTTATATCAATCAGCCCCAGCATTTT. It yields the protein CASSGQGAYINQPQHF.